This T cell receptor (beta chain) originates from a study of T cells after yellow fever vaccination (dated by TCRdb to the late 2010s). Regarding the research as a whole: The SMART-Seq v4 Ultra Low Input RNA kit was used to prepare libraries from fractions with low cell numbers. To follow T-cell clones before and after both primary and booster YFV17D yellow fever vaccination, bulk TCR alpha and beta repertoires underwent longitudinal sequencing. Two healthy male donors, one aged 18 to 29 and one aged 30 to 40 years, made up the cohort. Blood samples were taken at several timepoints before and after primary and secondary immunization, and bulk PBMC replicates and cell subsets were isolated.

On the study overall, not on this receptor specifically: Because only a couple of donors were included in the study, the extent to which the findings can be generalized is limited. Most clones expanded after primary vaccination were re-detected after the booster (96% of CD4 and around 88% of CD8), suggesting broad memory maintenance. A small share of clonotypes occurred in both CD4 and CD8 compartments, likely arising from convergent recombination. The secondary T-cell response was weaker than the primary response but faster, peaking on day 5 instead of day 15. FACS-sorted repertoires could contain abundant contaminating clonotypes from the bulk population, so computational filtering was required.

Synthesis of TCR cDNA relied on 5'RACE template switching, a step that introduced a universal primer site along with unique molecular identifiers. cDNA synthesis was primed from both the TCR alpha and TCR beta constant segments. Library amplification used two PCR steps, and the second PCR step added sample barcodes and sequencing adapters. Sequencing of libraries was performed on Illumina HiSeq 2500 (2x100 bp) or NovaSeq (2x150 bp). On the study's bioinformatics: MIGEC handled demultiplexing of reads and collapsing into UMI consensus sequences, while MiXCR performed V(D)J alignment. Vaccine-responding clonotypes were identified with edgeR using replicate PBMC samples, with FDR below 0.01 and a log2 fold change above 5 up to day 15 being required. Bulk clonotypes were assigned CD4 or CD8 identity according to which sequenced CD4 or CD8 repertoire held them at higher abundance. TCRdb passed the public sequencing reads through fastp at Q25 and MiXCR, retaining productive beta sequences. Records with the same CDR3 protein are collapsed into one entry carrying the most frequent genes and DNA. TCRdb's processing, not the study's, gives the V and J calls here. This sample is represented by approximately 550,000 distinct CDR3 sequences; roughly a fifth of them were singletons. In total, the top ten clones hold over 11% of the sample.

Trimming at the junction amounts to 0 bases on V and 8 bases on J, and the germline ends lie 9 bases apart. Its CDR3 holds 13 amino acids, cysteine through phenylalanine. Of all the DNA, just the CDR3 is kept, 39 bases in frame from base 1. CDR1 and CDR2, per the germline V gene, are SGHTA and FQGNSA. The treatment or condition label here, explained by the study, means: live attenuated yellow fever vaccine strain. At each blood-draw timepoint, two biological replicates of bulk PBMCs were collected. PBMCs were isolated from peripheral blood using a standard Ficoll-Paque protocol. TriZol was used to extract RNA from bulk PBMCs, CD4 and CD8 fractions, and dextramer-positive and dextramer-negative fractions. As for this clonotype: The specificity of this receptor is unknown. Base qualities are not recorded, but no much larger clone differs from it by a single base.

Recombination joined TRBV7-2 with TRBJ2-3; tentative D gene TRBD2, with 5 bases matching. This sequence originates from a man aged 25 to 40 who received the YFV17D yellow fever vaccine. Sequenced here: PBMCs, sampled 15 days after the yellow fever booster vaccination. The DNA sequence is given as TGTGCCAGCAGCTTAGCGGGAGTTGGTACGCAGTATTTT. Its coded protein is CASSLAGVGTQYF.